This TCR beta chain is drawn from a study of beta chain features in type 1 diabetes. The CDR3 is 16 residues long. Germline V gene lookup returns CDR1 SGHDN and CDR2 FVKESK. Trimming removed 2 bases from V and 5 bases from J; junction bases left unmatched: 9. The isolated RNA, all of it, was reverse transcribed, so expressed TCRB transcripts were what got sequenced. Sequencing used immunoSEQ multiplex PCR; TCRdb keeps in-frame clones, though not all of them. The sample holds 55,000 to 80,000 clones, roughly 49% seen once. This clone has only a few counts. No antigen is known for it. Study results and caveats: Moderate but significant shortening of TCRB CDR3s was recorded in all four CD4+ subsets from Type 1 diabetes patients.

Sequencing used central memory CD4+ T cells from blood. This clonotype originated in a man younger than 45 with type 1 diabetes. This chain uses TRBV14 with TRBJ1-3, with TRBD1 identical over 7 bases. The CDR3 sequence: CASSQLDSGGRNTIYF. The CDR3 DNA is TGTGCCAGCAGCCAACTAGACTCAGGGGGAAGAAACACCATATATTTT. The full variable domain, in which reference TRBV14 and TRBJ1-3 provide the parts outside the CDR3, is EAGVTQFPSHSVIEKGQTVTLRCDPISGHDNLYWYRRVMGKEIKFLLHFVKESKQDESGMPNNRFLAERTGGTYSTLKVQPAELEDSGVYFCASSQLDSGGRNTIYFGEGSWLTVV.